The clone carrying this T cell receptor beta chain came up a few times. The antigen is unknown. These data originate in a study of beta chain features in type 1 diabetes. Across the whole study: In all, approximately 100,000,000 sorted cells from all samples were analyzed. Study-level points and caveats: In comparison with healthy donors, patients had naive, central memory and Treg TCRB repertoires that appeared more similar.

The study reverse transcribed the entire isolated RNA, so it sequenced expressed TCRB transcripts. Assay used: immunoSEQ multiplex PCR; TCRdb lists only in-frame clones, some missing. The table records some 300,000 clones, 8% of them present only once. The CDR3 extends over 17 amino acids. This sequence joins TRBV21-1 and TRBJ2-7; the table's TRBD1 call for D was not verified on the DNA. TRBV21-1 is marked as a pseudogene. This receptor was taken from a young woman in good health. The sequenced sample consisted of central memory CD4+ T cells from blood. CDR3 DNA: TGTGCCAGCAGCAAAGCGCTTTGTAACAGGGGGAACTACGAGCAGTACGTC. Residues: CASSKALCNRGNYEQYV.